This T cell receptor (beta chain) was recorded in a study of T-cell memory formation after mild COVID-19. On this clonotype itself: Antigen unknown.

TCRdb reanalysed the 5' RACE reads using MiXCR and keeps one entry per CDR3 protein. The sample holds 140,000 to 150,000 distinct CDR3 sequences, 6% to 7% seen once. Study-level results: Clones that contracted clustered mainly in CM and EM if CD4+ and in EMRA if CD8+.

CDR3 size: 14 residues. The germline V and J ends were trimmed by 1 base and 4 bases, with 8 bases remaining between them. The germline V gene encodes CDR1 SGHAT and CDR2 FQNNGV. The receptor was isolated from an adult woman who had mild COVID-19 (a few samples of this study predate the infection). Cell type and time point are not known. The sequencing input was PBMCs or a T cell subset sorted from them (not recorded which). The rearrangement uses TRBV11-2 and TRBJ2-1; D uncertain. CDR3 protein: CASSLVTIYNEQFF. CDR3 coding DNA: TGTGCCAGCAGCTTAGTAACGATTTACAATGAGCAGTTCTTC.